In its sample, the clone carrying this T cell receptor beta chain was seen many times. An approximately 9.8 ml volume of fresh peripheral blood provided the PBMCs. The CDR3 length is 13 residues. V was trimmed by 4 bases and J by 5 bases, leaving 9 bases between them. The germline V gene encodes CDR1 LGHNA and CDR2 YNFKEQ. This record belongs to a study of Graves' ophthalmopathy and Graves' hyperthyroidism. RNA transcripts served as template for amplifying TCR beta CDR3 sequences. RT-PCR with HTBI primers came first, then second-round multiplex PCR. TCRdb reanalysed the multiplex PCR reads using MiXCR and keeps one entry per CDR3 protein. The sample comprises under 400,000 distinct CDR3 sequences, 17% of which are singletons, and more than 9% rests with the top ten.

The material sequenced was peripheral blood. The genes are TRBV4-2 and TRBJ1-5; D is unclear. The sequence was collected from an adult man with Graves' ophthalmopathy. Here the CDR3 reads CASSRRMDQPQHF. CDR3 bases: TGTGCCAGCAGCCGCAGGATGGATCAGCCCCAGCATTTT.